These 27 T cell receptor beta chains came from one sample sequenced in a study of molecular identifiers for immune sequencing clone quantification. MiXCR, applied by TCRdb to the PCR reads, yields one record per CDR3 protein. The sample carries some 89,000 distinct CDR3 sequences, roughly 26% recorded once. Material for sequencing was naive CD8+ T cells from blood, with Jurkat cell RNA spiked in. Subset here: FACS-sorted CD8+CD4-CCR7+CD45RA+ naive T cells. All receptors come from a human donor in good health. Some libraries in this study had Jurkat cell RNA spiked in.

The chain has TRBV6-2 or TRBV6-3 and TRBJ2-3; D gene uncertain. The CDR3 loop spans 15 amino acids. V gave up 6 bases and J gave up 2 bases, with 15 bases separating them. Germline V CDR1 and CDR2: MNHEY, SVGEGT. CDR3 DNA: TGTGCCAGCAGCCTTGGGTATTTTCCCACAGATACGCAGTATTTT. Translating it yields CASSLGYFPTDTQYF.

This sequence joins TRBV11-2 and TRBJ1-5; no reliable D call. CDR1 is SGHAT and CDR2 is FQNNGV in the germline V gene. This CDR3 spans 16 amino acids. V lost 0 bases and J 3 bases, leaving 12 bases between the germline ends. The CDR3 is CASSLDPGLNNQPQHF. In DNA, the CDR3 is TGTGCCAGCAGCTTAGATCCGGGATTAAACAATCAGCCCCAGCATTTT. Full variable domain (remainder filled in from reference TRBV11-2 and TRBJ1-5): EAGVAQSPRYKIIEKRQSVAFWCNPISGHATLYWYQQILGQGPKLLIQFQNNGVVDDSQLPKDRFSAERLKGVDSTLKIQPAKLEDSAVYLCASSLDPGLNNQPQHFGDGTRLSIL.

This clonotype occurred many times. This chain joins TRBV14 and TRBJ2-3; 9 bases are a match to TRBD2. This CDR3 is 13 amino acids long. V was clipped by 10 bases and J by 2 bases; unmatched bases: 4. Per the germline V gene, CDR1 is SGHDN and CDR2 is FVKESK. CDR3 amino acids: CATAGGVTDTQYF. The CDR3, as DNA: TGTGCCACCGCGGGGGGGGTCACAGATACGCAGTATTTT.

The sample holds many counts of this clonotype. This chain joins TRBV5-4 and TRBJ2-5; a weak D match, TRBD2 (7 bases). V lost 5 bases, J lost 2 bases, and 19 bases lay in between. The CDR3 contains 16 residues. Germline values: CDR1 SGHNT, CDR2 YYREEE (reference sequence). CDR3 DNA sequence: TGTGCCAGCAGTCGTTTGGCGGGGGCCGAACAAGAGACCCAGTACTTC. Amino acid sequence: CASSRLAGAEQETQYF.

This clonotype was counted ten times or more. The genes are TRBV12-3 or TRBV12-4 and TRBJ2-2, with D perhaps matching TRBD2 (6 bases). The germline V and J ends were trimmed by 3 bases and 8 bases, with 13 bases remaining between them. The length of the CDR3 is 14 residues. The CDR3 is CASSFGGPTGELFF. Here the CDR3 DNA reads TGTGCCAGCAGTTTCGGGGGTCCGACTGGGGAGCTGTTTTTT.

This clonotype was seen ten or more times. The chain carries TRBV20-1 and TRBJ2-7, with TRBD1 matching 9 bases. J gave up 7 bases and V 0 bases, and 7 bases lay outside the gene matches. In germline, CDR1 is DFQATT, CDR2 SNEGSKA (reference sequence). The CDR3 is made up of 14 amino acids. The CDR3 is CSAREPGTGTEQYF. CDR3 coding DNA: TGCAGTGCTAGAGAACCCGGGACAGGGACTGAGCAGTACTTC.

This chain links TRBV10-3 with TRBJ2-7; D may be TRBD2 (6 bases). The CDR3 is 16 amino acids. The V gene lost 1 base and the J gene lost 3 bases, with 16 bases spanning the gap. From germline, CDR1 is ENHRY and CDR2 SYGVKD. The CDR3 loop is CAISEFGGRGNYEQYF. CDR3 coding DNA: TGTGCCATCAGTGAGTTCGGGGGTCGAGGAAACTACGAGCAGTACTTC.

About this clonotype: One base away lies a much larger clone, so this may be a sequencing read error. In this CDR3 the conserved last residue, phenylalanine or tryptophan, is missing, so a read error is likely. V is TRBV20-1 and J is TRBJ1-1, with TRBD1 identical over 7 bases. The CDR3 loop spans 13 amino acids. Germline V gene data show CDR1 as DFQATT and CDR2 as SNEGSKA (reference sequence). With V trimmed by 0 bases and J by 4 bases, 2 bases remained unmatched. The CDR3 DNA follows: TGCAGTGCTAGAGATCCAGGGGGCACTGAAGCTTTCCTT. It specifies CSARDPGGTEAFL.

This clonotype was counted at least ten times. The chain employs TRBV30 and TRBJ2-7; 9 nucleotides match TRBD1. Trimming at V came to 3 bases and at J to 3 bases, leaving 9 bases not matched to a gene. Per germline, CDR1 GTSNPN and CDR2 SVGIG (reference sequence). This CDR3 is 15 amino acids long. This CDR3 reads CAWRDAGQGYYEQYF. Here the CDR3 DNA reads TGTGCCTGGAGGGACGCGGGACAGGGATACTACGAGCAGTACTTC.

The table lists this clonotype with a few counts. Since a much larger clone is just one base distant, this may be a read error. The genes are TRBV29-1 and TRBJ2-1; TRBD2 matches 7 bases. The germline gives CDR1 SQVTM, CDR2 ANQGSEA. The CDR3 is made up of 14 amino acids. DNA for the CDR3: TGCAGCGCCGTCCTAGCGGACCTCTACAATGAGCAGCTCTTC. Its protein product is CSAVLADLYNEQLF.

This clonotype has a count of ten or more. J is TRBJ2-3 and V is TRBV20-1; 8 bases are a match to TRBD2. This CDR3 region has 17 residues. The V and J ends lost 6 bases and 2 bases, in that order; junction bases with no gene match: 16. Germline-derived CDR1 and CDR2 are DFQATT and SNEGSKA (reference sequence). CDR3: CSAQPPTSGQFTDTQYF. CDR3 bases: TGCAGTGCCCAACCGCCTACTAGCGGCCAATTCACAGATACGCAGTATTTT.

The table lists this clonotype with a few counts. This sequence joins TRBV27 and TRBJ1-1; the D gene is possibly TRBD1 (5 bases). Germline loops: CDR1 MNHEY, CDR2 SMNVEV (reference sequence). Trimming cost V 3 bases and J 3 bases, with 11 bases left between them. CDR3 size: 14 residues. The CDR3 region is CASSFWGDYTEAFF. For the CDR3, the DNA is TGTGCCAGCAGTTTTTGGGGGGATTACACTGAAGCTTTCTTT.

This clonotype was seen many times. The J gene is TRBJ2-7, the V gene TRBV19; D perhaps matches TRBD2 (5 bases). V lost 6 bases to trimming and J lost 3 bases, with 12 bases between them. Germline assignment: CDR1 LNHDA and CDR2 SQIVND (reference sequence). The CDR3 sequence is 13 residues long. CDR3 in amino acids: CASRSSGYYEQYF. The CDR3 DNA sequence: TGTGCCAGTAGAAGTTCGGGGTACTACGAGCAGTACTTC.

This clonotype showed up just a few times. This chain connects TRBV28 to TRBJ2-1; 9 bases are a match to TRBD1. Germline CDR1 reads MDHEN; CDR2 reads SYDVKM. The CDR3 runs to 17 residues. V was clipped by 7 bases and J by 7 bases; unmatched bases: 17. CDR3 DNA sequence: TGTGCCAGCACCCAAGGGGAGGGGACAGGGTTGTCTAATGAGCAGTTCTTC. The encoded protein is CASTQGEGTGLSNEQFF.

This sequence joins TRBV4-3 and TRBJ1-2; 10 bases align to TRBD1. The CDR3 has 15 amino acids. The V gene's germline CDR1 is LGHNA and CDR2 YSLEER. Unmatched junction bases numbered 6, after V lost 3 bases and J lost 5 bases. CDR3 loop: CASSQRTGGRYGYTF. CDR3 bases: TGCGCCAGCAGCCAGAGGACAGGGGGAAGGTATGGCTACACCTTC.

On this clonotype: This may come from a read error, since a much larger clone is one base off. The chain carries TRBV14 and TRBJ2-7; the match to TRBD2 covers 10 bases. Germline CDR1 reads SGHDN; CDR2 reads FVKESK. The CDR3 is 16 amino acids. After removal of 1 base from V and 5 bases from J, the junction contained 8 bases not matched to a gene. CDR3 sequence (DNA): TGTGCCAGCAGCCAAGGGTCCTCTAGCGGGGGCCACGAGCAGTACTTC. It yields the protein CASSQGSSSGGHEQYF.

Points on this clonotype: It may be a read error: a sequence one base away is much more abundant. It is likely a read error, because the conserved phenylalanine at the end of the CDR3 is missing. V usage is TRBV6-5 and J usage is TRBJ2-3; D perhaps matches TRBD2 (6 bases). V lost 11 bases, J lost 3 bases, and 18 bases lay in between. This CDR3 comprises 14 residues. Looked up from germline, CDR1 is MNHEY and CDR2 is SVGAGI. The CDR3 is CAAGWQEGTDTQYI. In DNA form, the CDR3 reads TGTGCCGCCGGGTGGCAGGAGGGAACAGATACGCAGTATATT.

This clonotype was detected only a few times. The rearrangement joins TRBV27 to TRBJ2-1; D may be TRBD1 or TRBD2 (5 bases each). The CDR3 runs 11 residues. Germline CDR1 and CDR2: MNHEY and SMNVEV (reference sequence). The V end was cut by 6 bases, the J end by 9 bases, with 9 bases between. CDR3 sequence: CASRIGTEQFF. The CDR3, as DNA: TGTGCCAGCAGGATCGGGACTGAGCAGTTCTTC.

This clonotype came up a few times. One base away lies a much larger clone, so this may be a sequencing read error. Here the CDR3 omits its conserved ending phenylalanine or tryptophan, so a read error is the likely source. The V gene is TRBV2, the J gene TRBJ2-1, with D unclear. V shed 9 bases and J shed 1 base, with 13 bases lying between them. This CDR3 is built from 14 residues. CDR1 is SNHLY, CDR2 FYNNEI, per germline. The CDR3 protein is CASSLAESYNEQFL. CDR3 DNA: TGTGCCAGTTCCCTGGCGGAGTCCTACAATGAGCAGTTCCTC.

This clonotype was counted once. The V gene is TRBV19, the J gene TRBJ2-7, with D hard to call. Looked up from germline, CDR1 is LNHDA and CDR2 is SQIVND (reference sequence). CDR3 length: 12 residues. With 5 bases removed from V and 3 bases from J, the gap between germline ends came to 8 bases. The CDR3, as DNA: TGTGCCAGTAGTTCAGCAGACTACGAGCAGTACTTC. This gives the protein CASSSADYEQYF.

As regards this clonotype: This may be a read error, as it is one base from a much larger clone. This rearrangement joins TRBV28 to TRBJ2-5; TRBD1 is a possible D gene (6 bases). CDR1 and CDR2 (germline): MDHEN, SYDVKM. The CDR3 spans 14 residues. CDR3 protein: CASSPNREQGTQYF. Written as DNA, the CDR3 is TGTGCCAGCTCTCCAAACAGGGAGCAAGGGACCCAGTACTTC.

With regard to this clonotype: A read error may explain this, as a much larger clone is one base away. The chain has TRBV6-1 and TRBJ2-7, with D possibly matching TRBD2 (5 bases). Deletions cut 5 bases from V and 0 bases from J, with 8 bases between. Germline V gives CDR1 MNHNS, CDR2 SASEGT. The CDR3 is 13 residues long. For the CDR3, the DNA is TGTGCCAGCAGTCTCCGGGACTCCTACGAGCAGTACTTC. Translated: CASSLRDSYEQYF.

About this clonotype: This may be a read error: a much more frequent sequence differs by one nucleotide. The V call is TRBV27, the J call TRBJ2-3; D gene unclear. The CDR3 is made up of 14 amino acids. Germline CDR1 and CDR2: MNHEY and SMNVEV (reference sequence). Written as DNA, the CDR3 is TGTGTCAGCAGTTTATCGGGCGCGGCAGATACGCAGTATTTT. Translating it yields CVSSLSGAADTQYF.

This clonotype has ten or more counts. V and J are TRBV11-3 and TRBJ2-3, with 12 positions matching TRBD2. Trimming at V came to 5 bases and at J to 2 bases, leaving 5 bases not matched to a gene. CDR3 length equals 16 residues. The germline V gene has CDR1 SGHNT and CDR2 YENEEA. CDR3 nucleotide sequence: TGTGCCAGCAGCCCAAGACTAGCGGGGGTCACAGATACGCAGTATTTT. It is translated as CASSPRLAGVTDTQYF. The whole variable domain, filled in from reference TRBV11-3 and TRBJ2-3, reads EAGVVQSPRYKIIEKKQPVAFWCNPISGHNTLYWYLQNLGQGPELLIRYENEEAVDDSQLPKDRFSAERLKGVDSTLKIQPAELGDSAVYLCASSPRLAGVTDTQYFGPGTRLTVL.

This clonotype was counted a few times. V and J are TRBV29-1 and TRBJ2-1; D possibly uses TRBD1 or TRBD2 (6 bases each). Trimming took 4 bases from V and 1 from J, leaving 8 bases between them. This CDR3 has 13 residues. CDR1 and CDR2 (germline): SQVTM, ANQGSEA. Here the CDR3 reads CSVGGASYNEQFF. In DNA form, the CDR3 reads TGCAGCGTTGGGGGGGCGTCCTACAATGAGCAGTTCTTC.

Notes on this clonotype: A much larger clonotype is one base distant, so this may be a read error. The chain employs TRBV30 and TRBJ2-7, with D unresolved. This CDR3 has 12 amino acids. Germline V gene sequence: CDR1 GTSNPN, CDR2 SVGIG (reference sequence). V was trimmed by 5 bases and J by 5 bases, leaving 13 bases between them. CDR3: CAWERTANEQYF. CDR3 DNA: TGTGCCTGGGAGCGTACTGCCAACGAGCAGTACTTC.

The chain has TRBV6-2 or TRBV6-3 and TRBJ2-3; D remains ambiguous. V was shortened by 5 bases and J by 0 bases, with 21 bases between the two germline ends. The V gene's germline CDR1 is MNHEY and CDR2 SVGEGT. CDR3 length equals 18 residues. CDR3 nucleotide sequence: TGTGCCAGCAGTACCATCCTAGGAGTCGAGACTAGCACAGATACGCAGTATTTT. As protein: CASSTILGVETSTDTQYF.